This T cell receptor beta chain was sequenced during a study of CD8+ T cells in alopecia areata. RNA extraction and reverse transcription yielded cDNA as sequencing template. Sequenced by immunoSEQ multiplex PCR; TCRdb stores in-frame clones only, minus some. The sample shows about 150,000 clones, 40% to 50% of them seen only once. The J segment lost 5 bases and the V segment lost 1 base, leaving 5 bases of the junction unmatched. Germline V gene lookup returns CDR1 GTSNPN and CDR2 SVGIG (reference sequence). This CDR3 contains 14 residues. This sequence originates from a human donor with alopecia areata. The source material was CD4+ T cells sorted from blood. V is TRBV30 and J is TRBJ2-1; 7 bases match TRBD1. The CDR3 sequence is CAWSAGQPNNEQFF. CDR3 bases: TGTGCCTGGAGTGCGGGACAGCCCAACAATGAGCAGTTCTTC.